These 5 T cell receptor beta chains were all obtained from the same sample, sequenced in a study of blood T cell repertoires in COVID-19. Profiling relied on immunoSEQ multiplex PCR, and the TCRdb table lists in-frame clones only, not all of them. The data show roughly 30,000 clones, more than 75% seen once. The sequenced material came from peripheral blood. These TCRs come from a human donor in a cohort sampled during active COVID-19.

The V and J genes are TRBV28 and TRBJ2-2; TRBD1 matches at 7 bases. Germline CDR1 is MDHEN and CDR2 is SYDVKM. The CDR3 runs 16 residues. The J segment lost 0 bases and the V segment lost 8 bases, leaving 9 bases of the junction unmatched. The CDR3 loop is CASAARTGSNTGELFF. CDR3 DNA sequence: TGTGCCAGCGCCGCCAGGACAGGTTCGAACACCGGGGAGCTGTTTTTT. Drawing the rest from reference TRBV28 and TRBJ2-2, the complete variable domain is DVKVTQSSRYLVKRTGEKVFLECVQDMDHENMFWYRQDPGLGLRLIYFSYDVKMKEKGDIPEGYSVSREKKERFSLILESASTNQTSMYLCASAARTGSNTGELFFGEGSRLTVL.

The rearrangement links TRBV14 to TRBJ2-1; D is ambiguous. V lost 0 bases and J lost 8, with 14 bases in between. Germline V gene sequence: CDR1 SGHDN, CDR2 FVKESK. This CDR3 has 15 residues. In DNA, the CDR3 is TGTGCCAGCAGCCAAGATTTTTCGGTTCTGGATGAGCAGTTCTTC. It is translated as CASSQDFSVLDEQFF.

Remarks on this clone: Compared with germline, one end of the junction differs, possibly owing to a read error. CDR3 sequence reads: CSVEDLGDKGLF. The CDR3 DNA reads TGCAGCGTTGAAGATCTTGGGGACAAGGGCCTCTTC. V and J are TRBV29-1 and TRBJ2-1, with D possibly TRBD1 on 6 matching bases. Looked up from germline, CDR1 is SQVTM and CDR2 is ANQGSEA. The CDR3 spans 12 residues.

The V call is TRBV9, the J call TRBJ1-4; no definite D call. CDR3 length equals 14 residues. V lost 0 bases and J 4 bases, leaving 7 bases between the germline ends. The germline gives CDR1 SGDLS, CDR2 YYNGEE. CDR3 sequence reads: CASSVGPGNEKLFF. DNA for the CDR3: TGTGCCAGCAGCGTAGGTCCCGGTAATGAAAAACTGTTTTTT.

The chain joins TRBV2 to TRBJ1-1; D is possibly TRBD1 (6 bases). V lost 8 bases and J 2 bases, leaving 15 bases between the germline ends. This CDR3 comprises 14 residues. Germline values: CDR1 SNHLY, CDR2 FYNNEI. CDR3 sequence reads: CASAAQGTNTEAFF. Written as DNA, the CDR3 is TGTGCCAGCGCCGCACAGGGTACCAACACTGAAGCTTTCTTT.